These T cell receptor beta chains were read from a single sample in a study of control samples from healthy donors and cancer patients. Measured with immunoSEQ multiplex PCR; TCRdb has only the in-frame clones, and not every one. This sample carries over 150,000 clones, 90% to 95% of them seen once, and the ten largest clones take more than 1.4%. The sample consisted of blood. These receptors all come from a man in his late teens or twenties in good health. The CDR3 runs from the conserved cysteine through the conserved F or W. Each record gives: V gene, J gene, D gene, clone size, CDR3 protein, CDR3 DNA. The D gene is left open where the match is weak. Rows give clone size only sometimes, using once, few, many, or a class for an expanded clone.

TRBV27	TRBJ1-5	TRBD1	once	CASRNRGVYSNQPQHF	TGTGCCAGCAGGAACAGGGGTGTTTATAGCAATCAGCCCCAGCATTTT
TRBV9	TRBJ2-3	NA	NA	CASSVNLGDTQYF	TGTGCCAGCAGCGTAAACCTGGGGGATACGCAGTATTTT
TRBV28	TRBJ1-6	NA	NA	CASSLQQYNSPLHF	TGTGCCAGCAGTTTACAACAGTATAATTCACCCCTCCACTTT
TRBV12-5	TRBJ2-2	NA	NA	CASEWNTGELFF	TGTGCTAGTGAATGGAACACCGGGGAGCTGTTTTTT
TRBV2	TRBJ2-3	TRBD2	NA	CASNPGLAGVGGTDTQYF	TGTGCCAGCAATCCGGGACTAGCGGGGGTAGGCGGCACAGATACGCAGTATTTT
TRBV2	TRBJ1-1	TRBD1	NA	CASSLTGGFEAFF	TGTGCCAGCAGTTTGACAGGGGGCTTCGAGGCTTTCTTT
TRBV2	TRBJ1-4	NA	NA	CASSESSGPFF	TGTGCCAGCAGTGAATCGTCAGGACCGTTTTTT
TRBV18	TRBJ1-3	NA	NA	CASSPTWGQGNTIYF	TGTGCCAGCTCCCCGACTTGGGGGCAAGGAAACACCATATATTTT
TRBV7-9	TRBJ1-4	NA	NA	CASSSYTTNEKLFF	TGTGCCAGCAGCTCGTATACAACTAATGAAAAACTGTTTTTT
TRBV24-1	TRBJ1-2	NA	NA	CATSDTGYGYTF	TGTGCCACCAGTGATACAGGCTATGGCTACACCTTC
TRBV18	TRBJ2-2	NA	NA	CASSPASTGELFF	TGTGCCAGCTCACCAGCTAGCACCGGGGAGCTGTTTTTT
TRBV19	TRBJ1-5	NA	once	CASKTGNQPQHF	TGTGCCAGTAAAACAGGGAATCAGCCCCAGCATTTT
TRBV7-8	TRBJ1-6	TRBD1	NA	CASSLADRGPLHF	TGTGCCAGCAGCTTAGCGGACAGGGGTCCCCTCCACTTT
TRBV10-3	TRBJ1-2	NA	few	CAISERGDNGYTF	TGTGCCATCAGTGAAAGAGGGGATAATGGCTACACCTTC
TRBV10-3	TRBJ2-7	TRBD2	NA	CAISAGGSGAYEQYF	TGTGCCATCAGTGCCGGGGGGAGCGGCGCCTACGAGCAGTACTTC
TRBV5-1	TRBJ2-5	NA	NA	CASSIMTTKEETQYF	TGCGCCAGCAGCATAATGACAACTAAAGAAGAGACCCAGTACTTC
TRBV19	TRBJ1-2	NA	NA	CASSRPGQTNYGYTF	TGTGCCAGTAGTAGGCCCGGACAGACTAACTATGGCTACACCTTC
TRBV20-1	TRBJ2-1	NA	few	CSASSGTVSYNEQFF	TGCAGTGCTAGTTCCGGGACGGTGAGTTACAATGAGCAGTTCTTC
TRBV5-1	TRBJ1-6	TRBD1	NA	CASSPLGQGNNSPLHF	TGCGCCAGCAGCCCCCTTGGACAGGGGAATAATTCACCCCTCCACTTT
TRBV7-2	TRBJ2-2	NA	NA	CASSLFIYTGTGELFF	TGTGCCAGCAGCCTCTTCATCTACACGGGCACCGGGGAGCTGTTTTTT
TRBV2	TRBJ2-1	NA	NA	CASQRAPGVEQFF	TGTGCCAGCCAGAGGGCCCCCGGGGTGGAGCAGTTCTTC
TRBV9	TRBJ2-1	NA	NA	CASSLSPDSYNEQFF	TGTGCCAGCAGCTTAAGCCCTGACTCCTACAATGAGCAGTTCTTC
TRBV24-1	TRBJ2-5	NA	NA	CATSDRKDKRDGAPETQYF	TGTGCCACCAGTGACCGTAAAGACAAACGGGACGGGGCCCCAGAGACCCAGTACTTC
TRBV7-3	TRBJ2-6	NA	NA	CASSSQPGANVLTF	TGTGCCAGCAGCTCCCAACCCGGGGCCAACGTCCTGACTTTC
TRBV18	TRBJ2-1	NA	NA	CASQPGRLYNEQFF	TGTGCCAGCCAACCTGGGAGATTGTACAATGAGCAGTTCTTC
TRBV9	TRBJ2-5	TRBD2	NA	CASSSATSGGAIGETQYF	TGTGCCAGCAGCTCCGCAACTAGCGGGGGAGCGATTGGAGAGACCCAGTACTTC
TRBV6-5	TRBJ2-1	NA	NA	CASSYSGYEQFF	TGTGCCAGCAGTTACTCAGGGTATGAGCAGTTCTTC
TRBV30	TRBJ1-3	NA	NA	CAWSVGGGGNTIYF	TGTGCCTGGAGTGTTGGGGGGGGTGGAAACACCATATATTTT
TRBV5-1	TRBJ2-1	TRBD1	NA	CASSQDRGGNEQFF	TGCGCCAGCAGCCAGGACAGGGGCGGTAATGAGCAGTTCTTC
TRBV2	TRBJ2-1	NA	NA	CASEGFYNEQFF	TGTGCCAGCGAGGGTTTCTACAATGAGCAGTTCTTC
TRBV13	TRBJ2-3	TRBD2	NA	CASSSSLAGSTDTQYF	TGTGCCAGCAGCTCCTCACTAGCGGGCAGCACAGATACGCAGTATTTT
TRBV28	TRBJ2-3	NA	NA	CASMSPWAGSTDTQYF	TGTGCCAGCATGTCCCCTTGGGCGGGGAGCACAGATACGCAGTATTTT
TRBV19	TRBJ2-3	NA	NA	CASSPNHRPSDTQYF	TGTGCCAGTAGCCCTAATCATAGGCCTTCAGATACGCAGTATTTT
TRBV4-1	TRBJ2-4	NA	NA	CASSPDPLVKNIQYF	TGCGCCAGCAGCCCGGACCCTTTGGTCAAAAACATTCAGTACTTC
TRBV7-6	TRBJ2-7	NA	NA	CASSLGQPNVALIYEQYF	TGTGCCAGCAGCTTAGGGCAGCCGAACGTGGCTTTAATCTACGAGCAGTACTTC
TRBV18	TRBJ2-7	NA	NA	CASSPSVETYEQYF	TGTGCCAGCTCCCCATCAGTAGAGACCTACGAGCAGTACTTC